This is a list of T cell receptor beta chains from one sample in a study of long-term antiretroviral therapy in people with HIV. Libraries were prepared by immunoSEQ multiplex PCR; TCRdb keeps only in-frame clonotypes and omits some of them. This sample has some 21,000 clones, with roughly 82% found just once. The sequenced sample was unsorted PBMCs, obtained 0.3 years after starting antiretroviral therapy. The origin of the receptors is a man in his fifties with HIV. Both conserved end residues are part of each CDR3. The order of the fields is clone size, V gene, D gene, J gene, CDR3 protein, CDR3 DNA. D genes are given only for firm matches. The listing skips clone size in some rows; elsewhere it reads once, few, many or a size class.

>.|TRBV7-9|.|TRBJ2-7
CASSLPWRYEQYF
TGTGCCAGCAGCCTCCCGTGGCGTTACGAGCAGTACTTC
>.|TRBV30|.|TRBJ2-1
CASERSSSYNEQFF
TGTGCCTCGGAGCGGTCTAGCTCCTACAATGAGCAGTTCTTC
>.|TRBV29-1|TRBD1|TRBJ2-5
CSETQGGETQYF
TGCAGCGAAACACAGGGGGGAGAGACCCAGTACTTC
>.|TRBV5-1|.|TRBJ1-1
CASSLSTGRNTEAFF
TGCGCCAGCAGCTTGAGTACAGGGCGAAACACTGAAGCTTTCTTT
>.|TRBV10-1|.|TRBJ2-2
CASSETGRSFNTGELFF
TGCGCCAGCAGTGAAACCGGAAGGTCCTTTAACACCGGGGAGCTGTTTTTT
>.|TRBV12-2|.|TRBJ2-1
CASRLSGARDEQFF
TGTGCAAGTCGCTTGAGCGGGGCCAGGGATGAGCAGTTCTTC
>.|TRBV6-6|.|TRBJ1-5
CASSQDGFNQPQHF
TGTGCCAGCAGCCAGGACGGATTCAATCAGCCCCAGCATTTT
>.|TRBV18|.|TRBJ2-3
CASSPGDTQYF
TGTGCCAGCTCACCAGGAGATACGCAGTATTTT
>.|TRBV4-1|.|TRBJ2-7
CASRQITSSGAPYEQYF
TGCGCCAGCAGACAAATCACCTCGTCGGGGGCCCCCTACGAGCAGTACTTC
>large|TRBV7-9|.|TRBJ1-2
CASSLGGDGYTF
TGTGCCAGCAGCTTAGGGGGGGATGGCTACACCTTC
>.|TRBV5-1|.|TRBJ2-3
CASSSNLPEEYF
TGCGCCAGCAGCTCAAATTTACCAGAGGAGTATTTT
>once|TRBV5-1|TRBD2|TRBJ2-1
CASSLRLAGVGEQFF
TGCGCCAGCAGCTTGAGACTAGCGGGAGTTGGGGAGCAGTTCTTC
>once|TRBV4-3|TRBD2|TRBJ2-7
CASSPTSGAYEQYF
TGCGCCAGCAGCCCCACTAGCGGCGCCTACGAGCAGTACTTC
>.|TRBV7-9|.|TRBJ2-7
CASSFGTASYEQYF
TGTGCCAGCAGCTTTGGGACTGCCTCCTACGAGCAGTACTTC
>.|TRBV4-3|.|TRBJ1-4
CASSQDFGTGNEKLFF
TGCGCCAGCAGCCAAGACTTCGGGACGGGGAATGAAAAACTGTTTTTT